What follows are 32 T cell receptor beta chains derived from one specimen sequenced in a study of radiotherapy plus CTLA-4 blockade in lung cancer. The assay was immunoSEQ multiplex PCR, and TCRdb's table has in-frame clones only and misses some. The sample lists roughly 50,000 clones, 75% to 90% occurring once. Specimen: peripheral blood, collected from a patient treated with radiotherapy plus ipilimumab. The source of these receptors is a human donor with non-small cell lung cancer that progressed on radiotherapy plus ipilimumab. Some clones in this sample may be carry-over from other donors' samples.

J is TRBJ2-7 and V is TRBV25-1; tentatively, D is TRBD2 (7 bases). Trimming took off 8 bases at V and 0 bases at J, with 23 bases between the two ends. Germline-derived CDR1 and CDR2 are MGHDK and SYGVNS. The CDR3 runs to 17 residues. The CDR3 bases are TGTGCCAGCGGACCGAAGACGGGCGGGGGCTTCTCCTACGAGCAGTACTTC. Protein: CASGPKTGGGFSYEQYF.

CDR3 residues: CASSLRDSNTEAFF. DNA of the CDR3: TGTGCCAGCAGTTTACGGGACAGCAACACTGAAGCTTTCTTT. The genes are TRBV9 and TRBJ1-1; 7 positions match TRBD1. With V trimmed by 5 bases and J by 2 bases, 6 bases remained unmatched. The CDR3 runs 14 residues. Germline assignment: CDR1 SGDLS and CDR2 YYNGEE.

This chain links TRBV18 with TRBJ2-5, with D hard to call. The CDR3 sequence is 13 residues long. Trimming pared 6 bases from V and 7 bases from J, leaving 15 bases between. The germline gives CDR1 KGHSH, CDR2 LQKENI. The CDR3 coding sequence is TGTGCCAGCTCCCAGGTCCCCCCCGGGACCCAGTACTTC. This encodes CASSQVPPGTQYF.

This rearrangement joins TRBV7-9 to TRBJ1-1, with D tentatively TRBD1 (6 bases). Deletions cut 6 bases from V and 4 bases from J, with 9 bases between. Germline loops: CDR1 SEHNR, CDR2 FQNEAQ (reference sequence). The CDR3 has 12 amino acids. As DNA, the CDR3 is TGTGCCAGCAGGAGCAGGGGCACTGAAGCTTTCTTT. Translating gives CASRSRGTEAFF.

The chain joins TRBV21-1 to TRBJ1-1; the D call of TRBD1 is as the table states it, not checked on the DNA. TRBV21-1 counts as a pseudogene. The CDR3 extends over 17 amino acids. CDR3 amino acids: CASSKARQGPRNTEAFF. DNA of the CDR3: TGTGCCAGCAGCAAAGCGAGACAGGGGCCTCGGAACACTGAAGCTTTCTTT.

V and J are TRBV30 and TRBJ1-2; 7 bases line up with TRBD1. CDR1 and CDR2 (germline): GTSNPN, SVGIG (reference sequence). The CDR3 length is 15 residues. The V segment lost 0 bases and the J segment 4 bases; nucleotides outside the gene matches: 8. CDR3 protein: CAWSVGAGGIYGYTF. The CDR3 DNA is TGTGCCTGGAGTGTAGGGGCAGGGGGAATCTATGGCTACACCTTC.

The J gene is TRBJ1-2, the V gene TRBV29-1; 7 bases fit TRBD1. With V trimmed by 5 bases and J by 1 base, 4 bases remained unmatched. This CDR3 is built from 13 residues. CDR1 is SQVTM, CDR2 ANQGSEA, per germline. The CDR3 protein is CSVMTGSNYGYTF. The CDR3 DNA follows: TGCAGCGTTATGACAGGGAGTAACTATGGCTACACCTTC.

This chain joins TRBV27 and TRBJ1-1; D is possibly TRBD1 (5 bases). The CDR3 is 15 residues long. V was shortened by 0 bases and J by 0 bases, with 8 bases between the two germline ends. Germline V gene data show CDR1 as MNHEY and CDR2 as SMNVEV (reference sequence). The DNA of the CDR3 is TGTGCCAGCAGTTTATCGAGGACAATGAACACTGAAGCTTTCTTT. It yields the protein CASSLSRTMNTEAFF.

The count of this clone is one. This chain links TRBV7-9 with TRBJ2-3; 9 nucleotides align to TRBD2. CDR3 length equals 15 residues. Germline loops: CDR1 SEHNR, CDR2 FQNEAQ (reference sequence). V dropped 1 base and J dropped 6; count of bases not matched to a gene: 5. The CDR3 DNA follows: TGTGCCAGCAGCTTAGGCGGGAGGGCCCCCGATACGCAGTATTTT. Protein sequence: CASSLGGRAPDTQYF.

The V and J genes are TRBV25-1 and TRBJ2-5; perhaps TRBD1 as D (6 bases). The CDR3 is 14 residues long. Germline loops: CDR1 MGHDK, CDR2 SYGVNS. V was clipped by 3 bases and J by 5 bases, with 13 bases between them. The CDR3 sequence is CASSDTGSWETQYF. The CDR3 nucleotides read TGTGCCAGCAGTGATACAGGGAGTTGGGAGACCCAGTACTTC.

This clone was recorded once. The chain recombines TRBV5-4 with TRBJ2-7; 10 bases are a match to TRBD1. The CDR3 extends over 15 amino acids. The trim removed 3 bases at V and 5 bases at J, leaving 8 bases unmatched. Looked up from germline, CDR1 is SGHNT and CDR2 is YYREEE (reference sequence). CDR3 amino acids: CASSWGTGVIDEQYF. The CDR3 DNA sequence: TGTGCCAGCAGCTGGGGGACAGGGGTAATAGACGAGCAGTACTTC.

The rearrangement joins TRBV9 to TRBJ1-4; D perhaps matches TRBD1 (5 bases). The germline CDR1 and CDR2 sequences are SGDLS and YYNGEE. The CDR3 is 19 residues long. Trimming removed 0 bases from V and 3 bases from J, with 21 bases in between. The CDR3 here is CASSVVARADRRSNEKLFF. In DNA form, the CDR3 reads TGTGCCAGCAGCGTAGTGGCCAGGGCGGATAGGCGTTCTAATGAAAAACTGTTTTTT.

This clone was detected only once. The V call is TRBV2, the J call TRBJ2-1; TRBD1 matches 8 bases. The CDR3 sequence is 16 residues long. The V gene end was trimmed by 4 bases and the J gene end by 5 bases; junction bases not matched to a gene: 10. CDR1 and CDR2 from the germline V gene are SNHLY and FYNNEI. The CDR3 is CASSVVSGQGNNEQFF. The CDR3 nucleotides read TGTGCCAGCAGTGTCGTGAGTGGACAGGGAAACAATGAGCAGTTCTTC.

J is TRBJ2-3 and V is TRBV27, with D tentatively TRBD2 (6 bases). The CDR3 has 18 residues. Trimming left V 0 bases short and J 0 bases short, with 16 bases between. Germline CDR1 is MNHEY and CDR2 is SMNVEV (reference sequence). In DNA form, the CDR3 reads TGTGCCAGCAGTTTATCACCATTGGGAAGCGGGAGCACAGATACGCAGTATTTT. Residues: CASSLSPLGSGSTDTQYF.

The chain is built from TRBV27 and TRBJ1-1; D ambiguous. Germline lookup yields CDR1 MNHEY and CDR2 SMNVEV (reference sequence). The CDR3 is made up of 15 amino acids. Deletions cut 5 bases from V and 1 base from J, with 14 bases between. CDR3 nucleotide sequence: TGTGCCAGCAGTGAGACATGGTTAACGAACACTGAAGCTTTCTTT. Translating it yields CASSETWLTNTEAFF.

The chain links TRBV13 to TRBJ1-3; D perhaps matches TRBD1 (6 bases). The germline CDR1 and CDR2 sequences are PRHDT and FYEKMQ (reference sequence). The V and J ends lost 5 bases and 4 bases respectively, with 15 bases between them. This CDR3 is 15 amino acids long. The CDR3 bases are TGTGCCAGCAGCCCGTTCAGGGGAGCAGGAAACACCATATATTTT. As protein: CASSPFRGAGNTIYF.

The genes are TRBV29-1 and TRBJ1-2; 8 positions match TRBD1. The J segment lost 4 bases and the V segment lost 4 bases, leaving 20 bases of the junction unmatched. CDR3 size: 18 residues. In germline, CDR1 is SQVTM, CDR2 ANQGSEA. As DNA, the CDR3 is TGCAGCGTTGTCTCTAGAGTCCGGTCGCAGGGGGCGGTCTATGGCTACACCTTC. It yields the protein CSVVSRVRSQGAVYGYTF.

CDR3 in amino acids: CASSFVGRGNTEAFF. The CDR3 bases are TGTGCCAGCAGCTTCGTCGGCAGGGGTAACACTGAAGCTTTCTTT. The V gene is TRBV5-4, the J gene TRBJ1-1, with a possible D match to TRBD1 (6 bases). Germline-derived CDR1 and CDR2 are SGHNT and YYREEE (reference sequence). The V end was cut by 2 bases, the J end by 2 bases, with 13 bases between. The CDR3 has 15 residues.

The genes are TRBV4-1 and TRBJ1-5; D is unclear. Germline lookup yields CDR1 MGHRA and CDR2 YSYEKL. With 1 base removed from V and 2 bases from J, the gap between germline ends came to 9 bases. This CDR3 has 15 residues. CDR3 protein: CASSQVGSRNQPQHF. The CDR3 region has the DNA TGCGCCAGCAGCCAAGTGGGCTCGCGCAATCAGCCCCAGCATTTT.

V is TRBV6-1 and J is TRBJ2-7; 9 positions agree with TRBD1. This CDR3 is 15 amino acids long. V lost 7 bases, J lost 2 bases, and 9 bases stayed unmatched. Germline V gives CDR1 MNHNS, CDR2 SASEGT. The DNA of the CDR3 is TGTGCCAGCATGGGAAGGGACAGGGCCACCTACGAGCAGTACTTC. Protein product: CASMGRDRATYEQYF.

This rearrangement joins TRBV6-5 to TRBJ2-7; the match to TRBD2 covers 7 bases. The CDR3 runs 12 residues. V gave up 8 bases and J gave up 2 bases; unmatched junction bases: 3. Germline V gene data show CDR1 as MNHEY and CDR2 as SVGAGI. The CDR3 loop reads CASRGLTYEQYF. DNA for the CDR3: TGTGCCAGCCGGGGACTAACCTACGAGCAGTACTTC.

This clone was detected once. The J gene is TRBJ2-2, the V gene TRBV9; the D gene is possibly TRBD1 (5 bases). The CDR3 sequence is 16 residues long. Trimming cost V 5 bases and J 0 bases, with 14 bases left between them. CDR1 SGDLS and CDR2 YYNGEE come from the germline V gene. CDR3 loop: CASSILGPSNTGELFF. For the CDR3, the DNA is TGTGCCAGCAGTATACTGGGGCCCTCGAACACCGGGGAGCTGTTTTTT.

This clone was counted once. This rearrangement joins TRBV15 to TRBJ2-7, with 7 bases identical to TRBD2. The CDR3 spans 15 residues. CDR1 LNHNV and CDR2 YYDKDF come from the germline V gene (reference sequence). The V and J ends lost 1 base and 3 bases, in that order; junction bases with no gene match: 6. This chain's CDR3 is CATSRALGGYYEQYF. The CDR3 DNA is TGTGCCACCAGCAGAGCCCTGGGGGGGTACTACGAGCAGTACTTC.

This rearrangement joins TRBV11-2 to TRBJ2-3; D may be TRBD2 (6 bases). CDR3 length: 18 residues. V was clipped by 1 base and J by 3 bases, with 20 bases between them. Germline V CDR1 and CDR2: SGHAT, FQNNGV. CDR3 protein: CASSLAAPAGILTDTQYF. Written as DNA, the CDR3 is TGTGCCAGCAGCTTAGCCGCCCCAGCGGGCATTTTAACAGATACGCAGTATTTT. The whole variable domain, remainder taken from reference TRBV11-2 and TRBJ2-3, is EAGVAQSPRYKIIEKRQSVAFWCNPISGHATLYWYQQILGQGPKLLIQFQNNGVVDDSQLPKDRFSAERLKGVDSTLKIQPAKLEDSAVYLCASSLAAPAGILTDTQYFGPGTRLTVL.

The chain is built from TRBV7-2 and TRBJ2-3; 12 bases fit TRBD2. CDR3 size: 17 residues. V dropped 4 bases and J dropped 5; count of bases not matched to a gene: 10. Germline loops: CDR1 SGHTA, CDR2 FQGNSA. CDR3 DNA sequence: TGTGCCAGCAGCTGGCGACTAGCGGGAGCGAGGGGAGATACGCAGTATTTT. The encoded protein is CASSWRLAGARGDTQYF.

This clone was recorded once. The V call is TRBV5-5, the J call TRBJ1-2, with D unresolved. The CDR3 consists of 15 residues. The ends were cut back, 0 bases at V and 3 bases at J, with 12 bases in the middle. Looked up from germline, CDR1 is SGHKS and CDR2 is YYEKEE (reference sequence). CDR3 loop: CASSLVYGPHYGYTF. CDR3 sequence (DNA): TGTGCCAGCAGCTTGGTTTACGGTCCTCACTATGGCTACACCTTC.

The chain combines TRBV29-1 with TRBJ2-2, with 8 nucleotides matching TRBD2. The CDR3 totals 12 residues. Germline V gene lookup returns CDR1 SQVTM and CDR2 ANQGSEA. The CDR3 region is CCLAGNTGELFF. CDR3 nucleotides: TGCTGCCTAGCGGGGAACACCGGGGAGCTGTTTTTT.

The chain has TRBV5-1 and TRBJ2-7; 12 nucleotides line up with TRBD2. Germline V gives CDR1 SGHRS, CDR2 YFSETQ. The CDR3 loop spans 14 amino acids. V was pared by 4 bases and J by 1 base, with 0 bases of the junction left unmatched. CDR3 DNA sequence: TGCGCCAGCAGCACTAGCGGGGGGTCCTACGAGCAGTACTTC. Amino acids: CASSTSGGSYEQYF.

This clone was counted a single time. The chain has TRBV5-5 and TRBJ2-1, with 8 bases matching TRBD1. Trimming at V came to 2 bases and at J to 7 bases, leaving 8 bases not matched to a gene. The CDR3 sequence is 15 residues long. Germline loops: CDR1 SGHKS, CDR2 YYEKEE (reference sequence). CDR3 region: CASSLLGTGWNEQFF. Here the CDR3 DNA reads TGTGCCAGCAGCTTACTTGGGACAGGATGGAATGAGCAGTTCTTC.

V usage is TRBV6-5 and J usage is TRBJ2-4, with D possibly matching TRBD2 (6 bases). Germline lookup yields CDR1 MNHEY and CDR2 SVGAGI. This CDR3 is 11 amino acids long. V was clipped by 4 bases and J by 10 bases, with 8 bases between them. CDR3 coding DNA: TGTGCCAGCAGTTTTGGGGGGATTCAGTACTTC. Protein sequence: CASSFGGIQYF.

The chain has TRBV12-5 and TRBJ1-5; possibly TRBD1 for D (5 bases). The CDR3 spans 14 residues. The ends were cut back, 5 bases at V and 4 bases at J, with 12 bases in the middle. From germline, CDR1 is LGHNT and CDR2 FRNRAP. CDR3 coding DNA: TGTGCTAGTGGTCCCTCGGGGGGTAATCAGCCCCAGCATTTT. Amino acid sequence: CASGPSGGNQPQHF.

The genes are TRBV11-3 and TRBJ2-1, with 9 bases aligning to TRBD2. V lost 1 base to trimming and J lost 14 bases; unmatched junction nucleotides: 18. The length of the CDR3 is 17 residues. Germline V CDR1 and CDR2: SGHNT, YENEEA. CDR3 in DNA: TGTGCCAGCAGCTTAGGTCTAGGGCTAGCGGGGTCGAATCAAAAGTTCTTC. Its protein is CASSLGLGLAGSNQKFF.